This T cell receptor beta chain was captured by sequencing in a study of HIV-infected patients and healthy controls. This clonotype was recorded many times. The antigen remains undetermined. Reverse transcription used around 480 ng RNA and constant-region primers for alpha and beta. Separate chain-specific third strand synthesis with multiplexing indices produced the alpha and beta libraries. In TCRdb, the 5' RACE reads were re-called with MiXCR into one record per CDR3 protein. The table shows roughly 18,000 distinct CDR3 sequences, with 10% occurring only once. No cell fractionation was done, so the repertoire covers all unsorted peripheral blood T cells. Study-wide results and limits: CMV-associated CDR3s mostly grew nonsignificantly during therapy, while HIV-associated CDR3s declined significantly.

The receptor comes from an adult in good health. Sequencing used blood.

The CDR3 sequence: CASSYTRQGGSPLHF. In DNA form, the CDR3 reads TGTGCCAGCAGTTACACCAGACAGGGAGGGTCACCCCTCCACTTT. The J gene is TRBJ1-6, the V gene TRBV6-5, with TRBD1 matching 7 bases. CDR3 length equals 15 residues. V lost 2 bases to trimming and J lost 10 bases; unmatched junction nucleotides: 8. The germline V gene encodes CDR1 MNHEY and CDR2 SVGAGI.